A selection of T cell receptor beta chains follows, all from one sample in a study of regulatory T cells in long-lasting Graves disease. TCRdb processed the multiplex PCR reads anew with MiXCR; each CDR3 protein has one entry. The repertoire holds around 500,000 distinct CDR3 sequences, 9.5% to 15% seen once, with around 10% in the top ten. The same sample was also studied in work on T cells in Graves' hyperthyroidism and ophthalmopathy.

The specimen was peripheral blood mononuclear cells (PBMCs), collected at new diagnosis, from a patient treated with antithyroid drugs. Source of these receptors: a woman between 25 and 40 years old with Graves disease. CDR3s include the opening cysteine and the closing phenylalanine or tryptophan. D genes are given only for firm matches. Not all rows give a size; the values are once, few, many and, for expanded clones, a class.

j_call: TRBJ2-3; clone_size: -; d_call: TRBD2; v_call: TRBV4-1; cdr3_nt: TGCGCCAGCAGCCAAGATCTTAGCGGGAGGGCCGGGCCCACAGATACGCAGTATTTT; cdr3_aa: CASSQDLSGRAGPTDTQYF
j_call: TRBJ2-5; clone_size: -; d_call: TRBD2; v_call: TRBV20-1; cdr3_nt: TGCAGTGCTAGAGACGTAGGGAGGGCCTGGGAGACCCAGTACTTC; cdr3_aa: CSARDVGRAWETQYF
j_call: TRBJ1-4; clone_size: many; d_call: -; v_call: TRBV20-1; cdr3_nt: TGCAGTGCTAGAGATGTCGTAGTTAATGAAAAACTGTTTTTT; cdr3_aa: CSARDVVVNEKLFF
j_call: TRBJ1-5; clone_size: many; d_call: -; v_call: TRBV19; cdr3_nt: TGTGCCAGTAGTATGCAGACGGGACGGATCAATCAGCCCCAGCATTTT; cdr3_aa: CASSMQTGRINQPQHF
j_call: TRBJ2-1; clone_size: many; d_call: -; v_call: TRBV9; cdr3_nt: TGTGCCAGCAGCGTGGCTAGTCGTTCGAATGAGCAGTTCTTC; cdr3_aa: CASSVASRSNEQFF
j_call: TRBJ2-1; clone_size: many; d_call: TRBD2; v_call: TRBV27; cdr3_nt: TGTGCCAGCAGTTTCGACGATCGGACTAGGAGTTACAATGAGCAGTTCTTC; cdr3_aa: CASSFDDRTRSYNEQFF
j_call: TRBJ1-2; clone_size: many; d_call: -; v_call: TRBV7-9; cdr3_nt: TGTGCCAGCAGCTTAGCTCCGGGACACCTAGCTAACTATGGCTACACCTTC; cdr3_aa: CASSLAPGHLANYGYTF
j_call: TRBJ2-3; clone_size: few; d_call: -; v_call: TRBV2; cdr3_nt: TGTGCCAGCAGTGAGCAGGGGAGAGGGGGTACGCAGTATTTT; cdr3_aa: CASSEQGRGGTQYF
j_call: TRBJ2-1; clone_size: many; d_call: -; v_call: TRBV3-1; cdr3_nt: TGTGCCAGCAGCCAAGAGACACGGGTGCTGTACAATGAGCAGTTCTTC; cdr3_aa: CASSQETRVLYNEQFF
j_call: TRBJ2-7; clone_size: many; d_call: TRBD1; v_call: TRBV6-1; cdr3_nt: TGTGCCAGCAGCTCGGGACAGGGATCAGGGGAGCAGTACTTC; cdr3_aa: CASSSGQGSGEQYF
j_call: TRBJ2-7; clone_size: many; d_call: -; v_call: TRBV9; cdr3_nt: TGTGCCAGCAGCCCTTATCCCGGGACAACCTACGAGCAGTACTTC; cdr3_aa: CASSPYPGTTYEQYF
j_call: TRBJ1-3; clone_size: -; d_call: TRBD1; v_call: TRBV25-1; cdr3_nt: TGTGCCAGCAGTGGCAGGGGGGTAGGAAACACCATATATTTT; cdr3_aa: CASSGRGVGNTIYF
j_call: TRBJ2-6; clone_size: once; d_call: -; v_call: TRBV5-1; cdr3_nt: TGCGCCAGCAGCTTGTTCACCAGCGGCATTTCCGCGGGGGCCAACGTCCTGACTTTC; cdr3_aa: CASSLFTSGISAGANVLTF
j_call: TRBJ2-1; clone_size: -; d_call: -; v_call: TRBV27; cdr3_nt: TGTGCCGGCAGTTTATTTTCCCTAGGAGCGGTGAGCTCCTACAATGAGCAGTTCTTC; cdr3_aa: CAGSLFSLGAVSSYNEQFF
j_call: TRBJ1-2; clone_size: few; d_call: -; v_call: TRBV3-1; cdr3_nt: TGTGCCAGCAGCCAAAATAGAAACTATGGCTACACCTTC; cdr3_aa: CASSQNRNYGYTF
j_call: TRBJ1-1; clone_size: many; d_call: -; v_call: TRBV10-3; cdr3_nt: TGTGCCATCAGTTTGGGGGTTTATACTGAAGCTTTCTTT; cdr3_aa: CAISLGVYTEAFF
j_call: TRBJ2-3; clone_size: few; d_call: -; v_call: TRBV9; cdr3_nt: TGTGCCAGCAGCGTAGGTAGTTTTAGCACAGATACGCAGTATTTT; cdr3_aa: CASSVGSFSTDTQYF
j_call: TRBJ2-3; clone_size: many; d_call: -; v_call: TRBV18; cdr3_nt: TGTGCCAGCTCACCCGGGGACTTATTCACAGATACGCAGTATTTT; cdr3_aa: CASSPGDLFTDTQYF
j_call: TRBJ1-6; clone_size: many; d_call: -; v_call: TRBV6-9; cdr3_nt: TGTGCCAGCAGTTACCCAGGGAGGAAACGCCTCCACTTT; cdr3_aa: CASSYPGRKRLHF
j_call: TRBJ2-5; clone_size: many; d_call: TRBD2; v_call: TRBV7-9; cdr3_nt: TGTGCCAGCAGCCCAGGACTAGCGGGACTCCTTGGTGAGACCCAGTACTTC; cdr3_aa: CASSPGLAGLLGETQYF
j_call: TRBJ2-7; clone_size: many; d_call: -; v_call: TRBV3-1; cdr3_nt: TGTGCCAGCAGCGCGGACTGGGGGTACGAGCAGTACTTC; cdr3_aa: CASSADWGYEQYF
j_call: TRBJ1-2; clone_size: few; d_call: -; v_call: TRBV28; cdr3_nt: TGTGCCAGCAGTTTCGGACCCCGCAGAGGCTACACCTTC; cdr3_aa: CASSFGPRRGYTF
j_call: TRBJ2-5; clone_size: many; d_call: -; v_call: TRBV20-1; cdr3_nt: TGCAGTGCTAGAGATTTTAAGGTTAGCGCCCAAGAGACCCAGTACTTC; cdr3_aa: CSARDFKVSAQETQYF
j_call: TRBJ1-4; clone_size: -; d_call: -; v_call: TRBV9; cdr3_nt: TGTGCCAGCAGCGTAAGTAGTTGGGGGGCGTTCGGGAAAAAACTGTTTTTT; cdr3_aa: CASSVSSWGAFGKKLFF
j_call: TRBJ2-7; clone_size: many; d_call: -; v_call: TRBV24-1; cdr3_nt: TGTGCCAGGAGCACGGCTAAACAGGGCAACAACGAGCAGTACTTC; cdr3_aa: CARSTAKQGNNEQYF
j_call: TRBJ2-1; clone_size: -; d_call: -; v_call: TRBV19; cdr3_nt: TGTGCCAGTAGTATAGATGAGGGGTCAAAGCAGTTCTTC; cdr3_aa: CASSIDEGSKQFF
j_call: TRBJ1-2; clone_size: -; d_call: -; v_call: TRBV19; cdr3_nt: TGTGCCAGCCACGATCCTTTCGACCTGGGGTATGGCTACACCTTC; cdr3_aa: CASHDPFDLGYGYTF
j_call: TRBJ2-2; clone_size: -; d_call: -; v_call: TRBV18; cdr3_nt: TGTGCCAGCTCACCTCTCGTGGGGCCCCCCGGGGAGCTGTTTTTT; cdr3_aa: CASSPLVGPPGELFF
j_call: TRBJ1-2; clone_size: many; d_call: -; v_call: TRBV28; cdr3_nt: TGTGCCAGCAGCTCAACGGGGAAGGGCTACACCTTC; cdr3_aa: CASSSTGKGYTF
j_call: TRBJ2-5; clone_size: -; d_call: -; v_call: TRBV29-1; cdr3_nt: TGCAGCATTGAGAACAGTCCTGGAGAGACCCAGTACTTC; cdr3_aa: CSIENSPGETQYF
j_call: TRBJ2-2; clone_size: many; d_call: -; v_call: TRBV10-3; cdr3_nt: TGTGCCACCCTCAGGGAGAACACCGGGGAGCTGTTTTTT; cdr3_aa: CATLRENTGELFF
j_call: TRBJ2-7; clone_size: -; d_call: -; v_call: TRBV9; cdr3_nt: TGTGCCAGCAGCCCCCGGCAGGTCAGGGACGAGCAGTACTTC; cdr3_aa: CASSPRQVRDEQYF
j_call: TRBJ1-2; clone_size: -; d_call: -; v_call: TRBV2; cdr3_nt: TGTGCCAGCAGTGAAACCAGGGGCCCTAACTATGGCTACACCTTC; cdr3_aa: CASSETRGPNYGYTF
j_call: TRBJ1-1; clone_size: many; d_call: -; v_call: TRBV5-4; cdr3_nt: TGTGCCACCACCACAGGACTGTCTGAAGCTTTCTTT; cdr3_aa: CATTTGLSEAFF
j_call: TRBJ2-1; clone_size: many; d_call: TRBD2; v_call: TRBV5-1; cdr3_nt: TGCGCCAGCAGCTCATTAGGGCTAGCGGGAAGCAATGAGCAGTTCTTC; cdr3_aa: CASSSLGLAGSNEQFF
j_call: TRBJ2-7; clone_size: many; d_call: -; v_call: TRBV28; cdr3_nt: TGTGCCAGCAGTGAACAAGGGACCTACGAGGAGCAGTACTTC; cdr3_aa: CASSEQGTYEEQYF
j_call: TRBJ2-4; clone_size: many; d_call: TRBD1; v_call: TRBV11-2; cdr3_nt: TGTGCCAGCAGCTTATTCAGGGGGAACATTCAGTACTTC; cdr3_aa: CASSLFRGNIQYF
j_call: TRBJ2-3; clone_size: many; d_call: -; v_call: TRBV18; cdr3_nt: TGTGCCAGCTCACCAGGTCTGGGGGAGGCAGATACGCAGTATTTT; cdr3_aa: CASSPGLGEADTQYF
j_call: TRBJ1-6; clone_size: -; d_call: TRBD1; v_call: TRBV7-9; cdr3_nt: TGTGCCAGCAGTCATGAGGGGGCCAGGTCACCCCTCCACTTT; cdr3_aa: CASSHEGARSPLHF
j_call: TRBJ2-7; clone_size: many; d_call: -; v_call: TRBV28; cdr3_nt: TGTGCCACCCACGGGGACAACGAGCAGTACTTC; cdr3_aa: CATHGDNEQYF
j_call: TRBJ1-1; clone_size: many; d_call: -; v_call: TRBV2; cdr3_nt: TGTGCCAGCAGTGGGGGCAATCCGAACACTGAAGCTTTCTTT; cdr3_aa: CASSGGNPNTEAFF
j_call: TRBJ2-1; clone_size: few; d_call: -; v_call: TRBV11-2; cdr3_nt: TGTGCCAGCAGCTTAGTTTTGGGGCAGGACCCTTCACTATCCTACAATGAGCAGTTCTTC; cdr3_aa: CASSLVLGQDPSLSYNEQFF
j_call: TRBJ2-3; clone_size: many; d_call: -; v_call: TRBV3-1; cdr3_nt: TGTGCCAGCAGCCACACCACAGATACGCAGTATTTT; cdr3_aa: CASSHTTDTQYF
j_call: TRBJ2-1; clone_size: -; d_call: -; v_call: TRBV6-9; cdr3_nt: TGTGCCAGCAGTTACTACAACTACAATGAGCAGTTCTTC; cdr3_aa: CASSYYNYNEQFF
j_call: TRBJ2-3; clone_size: few; d_call: -; v_call: TRBV24-1; cdr3_nt: TGTGTCACCAGTGATTGGAAAGGTAGTGGAGATACGCAGTATTTT; cdr3_aa: CVTSDWKGSGDTQYF
j_call: TRBJ2-1; clone_size: few; d_call: TRBD2; v_call: TRBV30; cdr3_nt: TGTGCCTGGAGTCGAATTGGGAGGACTAGCGGGAGTAATGAGCAGTTCTTC; cdr3_aa: CAWSRIGRTSGSNEQFF
j_call: TRBJ2-1; clone_size: many; d_call: -; v_call: TRBV12-3/TRBV12-4; cdr3_nt: TGTGCCAGCAGTTTAAGCAGGGATGAGCAGTTCTTC; cdr3_aa: CASSLSRDEQFF
j_call: TRBJ2-1; clone_size: many; d_call: -; v_call: TRBV12-3/TRBV12-4; cdr3_nt: TGTGCCAGCAGTTTTCTTGTGTCTAGCATCCATGAGCAGTTCTTC; cdr3_aa: CASSFLVSSIHEQFF
j_call: TRBJ1-5; clone_size: many; d_call: TRBD1; v_call: TRBV20-1; cdr3_nt: TGCAGTGCTTTACAGGGGGACAATCAGCCCCAGCATTTT; cdr3_aa: CSALQGDNQPQHF
j_call: TRBJ2-1; clone_size: few; d_call: -; v_call: TRBV14; cdr3_nt: TGCGCCAGCAGCCAAGGACACCCAACCTACAATGAGCAGTTCTTC; cdr3_aa: CASSQGHPTYNEQFF
j_call: TRBJ1-2; clone_size: -; d_call: -; v_call: TRBV6-9; cdr3_nt: TGTGCCAGCAGTTCGCCGGGGCTCAGCAATGGCTACACCTTC; cdr3_aa: CASSSPGLSNGYTF
j_call: TRBJ1-4; clone_size: many; d_call: -; v_call: TRBV20-1; cdr3_nt: TGCAGTGCTAGAGATCTGACAGCAACTAATGAAAAACTGTTTTTT; cdr3_aa: CSARDLTATNEKLFF
j_call: TRBJ1-2; clone_size: many; d_call: -; v_call: TRBV6-1; cdr3_nt: TGTGCCAGCAGTAGGGCGACTAACTATGGCTACACCTTC; cdr3_aa: CASSRATNYGYTF